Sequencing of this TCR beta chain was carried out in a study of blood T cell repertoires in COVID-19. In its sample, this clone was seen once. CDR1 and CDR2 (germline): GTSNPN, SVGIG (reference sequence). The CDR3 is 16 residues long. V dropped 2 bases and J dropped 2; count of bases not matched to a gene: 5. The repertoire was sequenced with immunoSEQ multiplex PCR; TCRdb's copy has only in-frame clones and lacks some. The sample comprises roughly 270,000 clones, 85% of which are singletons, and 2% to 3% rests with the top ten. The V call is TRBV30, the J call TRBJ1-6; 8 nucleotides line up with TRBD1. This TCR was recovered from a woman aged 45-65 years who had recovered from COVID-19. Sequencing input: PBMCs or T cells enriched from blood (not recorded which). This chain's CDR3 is CAWSSPGQAYNSPLHF. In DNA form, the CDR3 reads TGTGCCTGGAGTTCGCCGGGACAGGCCTATAATTCACCCCTCCACTTT.